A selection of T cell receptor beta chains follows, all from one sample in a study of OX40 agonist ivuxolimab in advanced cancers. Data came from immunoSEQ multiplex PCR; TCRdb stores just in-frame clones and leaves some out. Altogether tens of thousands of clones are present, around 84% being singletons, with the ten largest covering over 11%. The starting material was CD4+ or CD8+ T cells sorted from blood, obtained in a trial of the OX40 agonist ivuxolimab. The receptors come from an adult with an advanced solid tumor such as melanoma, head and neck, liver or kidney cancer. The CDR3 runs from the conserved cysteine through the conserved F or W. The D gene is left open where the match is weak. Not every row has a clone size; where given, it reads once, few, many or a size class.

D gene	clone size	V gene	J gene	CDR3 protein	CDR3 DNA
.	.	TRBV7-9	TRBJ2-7	CASSLAGSEQYF	TGTGCCAGCAGCTTAGCTGGGAGCGAGCAGTACTTC
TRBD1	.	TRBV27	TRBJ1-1	CASSPTGANTEAFF	TGTGCCAGCAGTCCGACAGGGGCGAACACTGAAGCTTTCTTT
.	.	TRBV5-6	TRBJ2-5	CASSLGYSQETQYF	TGTGCCAGCAGCTTAGGTTACAGTCAAGAGACCCAGTACTTC
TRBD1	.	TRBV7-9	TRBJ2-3	CASSLPGGGTDTQYF	TGTGCCAGCAGCTTACCAGGGGGCGGAACAGATACGCAGTATTTT
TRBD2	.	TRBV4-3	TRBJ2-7	CASSQVALAGHEQYF	TGCGCCAGCAGCCAAGTAGCACTAGCGGGTCACGAGCAGTACTTC
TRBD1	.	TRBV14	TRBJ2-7	CASSHLQGPSSYEQYF	TGTGCCAGCAGCCACCTACAGGGGCCCAGCTCCTACGAGCAGTACTTC
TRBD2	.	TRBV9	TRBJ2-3	CASSPWTSGGGYTDTQYF	TGTGCCAGCAGCCCCTGGACTAGCGGGGGTGGGTACACAGATACGCAGTATTTT
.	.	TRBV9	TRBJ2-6	CASSDTGAGANVLTF	TGTGCCAGCAGCGATACAGGTGCCGGGGCCAACGTCCTGACTTTC
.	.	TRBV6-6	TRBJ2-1	CASSYSGQGYNEQFF	TGTGCCAGCAGTTACTCGGGACAAGGCTACAATGAGCAGTTCTTC
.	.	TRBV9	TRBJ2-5	CASSVEGTLIQETQYF	TGTGCCAGCAGCGTAGAGGGGACCTTGATACAAGAGACCCAGTACTTC
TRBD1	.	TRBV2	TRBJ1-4	CASSEAPGTGDNEKLFF	TGTGCCAGCAGTGAAGCACCCGGGACAGGGGATAATGAAAAACTGTTTTTT
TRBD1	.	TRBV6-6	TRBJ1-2	CASSYAPTGDGYTF	TGTGCCAGCAGTTACGCCCCGACAGGGGATGGCTACACCTTC
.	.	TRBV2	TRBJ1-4	CASSEWAATNEKLFF	TGTGCCAGCAGTGAATGGGCAGCAACTAATGAAAAACTGTTTTTT
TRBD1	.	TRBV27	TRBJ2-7	CASTGGSEQYF	TGTGCCAGCACAGGGGGCAGCGAGCAGTACTTC
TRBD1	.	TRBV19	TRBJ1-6	CASSQGAYSPLHF	TGTGCCAGTAGTCAGGGGGCTTATTCACCCCTCCACTTT
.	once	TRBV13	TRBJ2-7	CASSLALAGYEQYF	TGTGCCAGCAGCTTAGCTCTGGCAGGCTACGAGCAGTACTTC
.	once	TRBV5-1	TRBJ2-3	CASSLADTQYF	TGCGCCAGCAGCTTGGCAGATACGCAGTATTTT
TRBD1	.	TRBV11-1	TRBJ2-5	CASSTTTGAGETQYF	TGTGCCAGCAGCACCACGACAGGGGCTGGAGAGACCCAGTACTTC
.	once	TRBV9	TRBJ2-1	CASSGDSNEQFF	TGTGCCAGCAGCGGCGACTCCAATGAGCAGTTCTTC
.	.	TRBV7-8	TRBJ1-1	CASSANPGHGEAFF	TGTGCCAGCAGCGCAAACCCGGGACACGGAGAAGCTTTCTTT
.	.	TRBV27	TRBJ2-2	CASSLSTTGELFF	TGTGCCAGCAGTTTAAGCACCACCGGGGAGCTGTTTTTT
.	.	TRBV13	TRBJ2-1	CASSLGGGGLTDEQFF	TGTGCCAGCAGCTTAGGCGGTGGGGGGCTTACGGATGAGCAGTTCTTC
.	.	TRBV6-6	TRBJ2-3	CASSPRDFHTDTQYF	TGTGCCAGCAGCCCCCGGGACTTCCACACAGATACGCAGTATTTT
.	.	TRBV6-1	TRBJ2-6	CASSVVDGANVLTF	TGTGCCAGCAGTGTTGTTGATGGGGCCAACGTCCTGACTTTC
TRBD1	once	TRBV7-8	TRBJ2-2	CASRGQMNTGELFF	TGTGCCAGCCGGGGACAGATGAACACCGGGGAGCTGTTTTTT
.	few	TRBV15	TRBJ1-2	CATSRVRTDFYGYTF	TGTGCCACCAGCAGAGTTCGGACAGATTTTTATGGCTACACCTTC
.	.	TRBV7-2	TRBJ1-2	CASSLEWYRGYTF	TGTGCCAGCAGCTTAGAATGGTATCGGGGCTACACCTTC
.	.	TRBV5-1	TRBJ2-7	CASSFSAGTYEQYF	TGCGCCAGCAGCTTCTCGGCAGGGACCTACGAGCAGTACTTC
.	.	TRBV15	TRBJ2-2	CATSRGLTGELFF	TGTGCCACCAGCAGAGGTCTCACTGGGGAGCTGTTTTTT
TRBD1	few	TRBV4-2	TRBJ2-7	CASSQDGGGQVMQYF	TGTGCCAGCAGCCAAGATGGTGGGGGACAGGTCATGCAGTACTTC
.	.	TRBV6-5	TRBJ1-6	CASSSTDSIRNSPLHF	TGTGCCAGCAGTTCCACTGACAGTATAAGAAATTCACCCCTCCACTTT
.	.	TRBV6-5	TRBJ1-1	CASSYSKEGTEAFF	TGTGCCAGCAGTTATAGTAAGGAGGGGACTGAAGCTTTCTTT
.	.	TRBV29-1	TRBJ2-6	CSVEDRGELSNVLTF	TGCAGCGTTGAAGATCGTGGCGAGCTCTCCAACGTCCTGACTTTC
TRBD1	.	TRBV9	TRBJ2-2	CASSVARQGARTGELFF	TGTGCCAGCAGCGTAGCTCGGCAGGGGGCGCGAACCGGGGAGCTGTTTTTT
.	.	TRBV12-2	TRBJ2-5	CASRLALQGTKETQYF	TGTGCAAGTCGCTTAGCCTTACAGGGGACTAAAGAGACCCAGTACTTC
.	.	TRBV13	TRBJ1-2	CASSLGYGYTF	TGTGCCAGCAGCTTAGGGTATGGCTACACCTTC
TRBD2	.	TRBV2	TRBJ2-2	CASSEALAGGGELFF	TGTGCCAGCAGTGAAGCTCTAGCGGGGGGCGGGGAGCTGTTTTTT
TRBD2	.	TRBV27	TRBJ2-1	CASTRGTSGGYNEQFF	TGTGCCAGCACCCGGGGGACTAGCGGGGGATACAATGAGCAGTTCTTC
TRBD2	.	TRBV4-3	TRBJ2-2	CASSQHSGVNTGELFF	TGCGCCAGCAGCCAACATAGCGGGGTGAACACCGGGGAGCTGTTTTTT
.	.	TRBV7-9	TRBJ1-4	CASSLEPGRGEKLFF	TGTGCCAGCAGCTTAGAGCCAGGGAGGGGTGAAAAACTGTTTTTT
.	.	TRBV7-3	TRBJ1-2	CATKTRGGYTF	TGTGCCACCAAGACTAGAGGGGGCTACACCTTC
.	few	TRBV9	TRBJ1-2	CASSVRNGAGLNGYTF	TGTGCCAGCAGCGTAAGAAACGGGGCAGGTCTTAATGGCTACACCTTC
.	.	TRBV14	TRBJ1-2	CASSPYKGNYGYTF	TGTGCCAGCAGCCCGTACAAAGGGAACTATGGCTACACCTTC
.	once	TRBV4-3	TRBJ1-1	CASSQDGTLVTEAFF	TGCGCCAGCAGCCAAGATGGGACTCTGGTCACTGAAGCTTTCTTT
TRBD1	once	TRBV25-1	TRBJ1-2	CASRTGTYGYTF	TGTGCCAGCAGGACAGGGACCTATGGCTACACCTTC
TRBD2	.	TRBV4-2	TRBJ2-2	CASSQPTSVPGELFF	TGTGCCAGCAGCCAACCGACTAGCGTTCCCGGGGAGCTGTTTTTT
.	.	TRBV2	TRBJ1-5	CASSGDGSNQPQHF	TGTGCCAGCAGTGGTGACGGGTCCAATCAGCCCCAGCATTTT
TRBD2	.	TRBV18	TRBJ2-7	CASSPSSGGRESYEQYF	TGTGCCAGCTCACCCTCTAGCGGGGGGCGGGAATCCTACGAGCAGTACTTC
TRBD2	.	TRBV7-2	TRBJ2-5	CASSPLGGGGETQYF	TGTGCCAGCAGCCCTCTCGGCGGGGGAGGCGAGACCCAGTACTTC